This T cell receptor (beta chain) was profiled in a study of CD8 T cells in ankylosing spondylitis. V lost 4 bases to trimming and J lost 6 bases, with 13 bases between them. This CDR3 is built from 14 residues. Generation of TCR beta libraries employed quantitative 5'-RACE incorporating molecular barcodes. In TCRdb, the 5' RACE reads were re-called with MiXCR into one record per CDR3 protein. The data show about 360,000 distinct CDR3 sequences, 20% to 25% seen once. On this clonotype: What it binds is not known.

Study outcomes and limitations: There were earlier reports of some motif variants in reactive arthritis synovial fluid and blood. Apparently characteristic of ankylosing spondylitis blood was a TCR beta motif (roughly eight highly homologous variants).

The sequencing input was blood, either unsorted or a sorted T cell fraction (not recorded which). The receptor was derived from a male donor with ankylosing spondylitis or in good health (not recorded which). The J gene is TRBJ2-1, the V gene TRBV12-3 or TRBV12-4, with D tentatively TRBD1 or TRBD2 (7 bases each). The CDR3 DNA reads as TGTGCCAGCAGTTCAGGGGGGGTCTTCAATGAGCAGTTCTTC. Residues: CASSSGGVFNEQFF.